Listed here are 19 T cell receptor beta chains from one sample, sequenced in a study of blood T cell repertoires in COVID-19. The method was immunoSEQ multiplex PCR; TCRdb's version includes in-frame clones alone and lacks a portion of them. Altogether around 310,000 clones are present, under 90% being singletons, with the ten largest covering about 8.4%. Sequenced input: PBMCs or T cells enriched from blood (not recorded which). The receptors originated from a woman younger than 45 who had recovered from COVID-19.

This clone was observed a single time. CDR3 residues: CASSSGDRGSPLHF. The CDR3 DNA reads TGTGCCAGCAGCTCGGGTGACAGGGGTTCACCCCTCCACTTT. The gene calls are TRBV3-1 (or the pseudogene TRBV3-2) and TRBJ1-6, with 8 positions matching TRBD1. The CDR3 is made up of 14 amino acids. Trimming took 5 bases from V and 9 from J; bases not matched to a gene: 6. Germline loops: CDR1 LGHDT, CDR2 YNNKEL (reference sequence).

The CDR3: CASSEQVGGRRTEAFF. DNA for the CDR3: TGTGCCAGCAGTGAACAGGTTGGAGGGAGGCGTACTGAAGCTTTCTTT. J is TRBJ1-1 and V is TRBV6-1; no reliable D call. V lost 2 bases, J lost 5 bases, and 18 bases lay in between. The CDR3 consists of 16 residues. Germline-derived CDR1 and CDR2 are MNHNS and SASEGT.

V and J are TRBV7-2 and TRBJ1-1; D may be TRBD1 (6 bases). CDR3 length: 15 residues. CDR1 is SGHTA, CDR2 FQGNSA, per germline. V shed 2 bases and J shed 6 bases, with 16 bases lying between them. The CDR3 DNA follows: TGTGCCAGCAGCTTACAAACGACAGGCGGCCCTGAAGCTTTCTTT. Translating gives CASSLQTTGGPEAFF.

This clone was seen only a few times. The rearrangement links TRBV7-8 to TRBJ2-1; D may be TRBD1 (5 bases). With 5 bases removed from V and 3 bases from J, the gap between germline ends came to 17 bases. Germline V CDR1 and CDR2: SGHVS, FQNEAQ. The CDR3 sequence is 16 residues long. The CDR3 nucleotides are TGTGCCAGCAGCATTACAGGCTTCGAGGTCTACAATGAGCAGTTCTTC. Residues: CASSITGFEVYNEQFF.

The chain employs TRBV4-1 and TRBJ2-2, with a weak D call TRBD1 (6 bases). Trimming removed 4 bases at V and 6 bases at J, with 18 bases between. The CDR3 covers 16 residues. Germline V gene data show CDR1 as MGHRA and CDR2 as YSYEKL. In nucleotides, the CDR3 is TGCGCCAGCAGCCGATTCAGTGGGGGCAGGCCCGGGGAGCTGTTTTTT. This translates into CASSRFSGGRPGELFF.

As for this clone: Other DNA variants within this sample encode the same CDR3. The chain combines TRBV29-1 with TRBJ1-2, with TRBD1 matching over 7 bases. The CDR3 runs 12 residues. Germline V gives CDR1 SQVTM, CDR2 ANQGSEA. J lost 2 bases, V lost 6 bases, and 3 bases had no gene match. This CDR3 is CSVRDRNYGYTF. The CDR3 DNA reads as TGCAGCGTCCGGGACAGAAACTATGGCTACACCTTC.

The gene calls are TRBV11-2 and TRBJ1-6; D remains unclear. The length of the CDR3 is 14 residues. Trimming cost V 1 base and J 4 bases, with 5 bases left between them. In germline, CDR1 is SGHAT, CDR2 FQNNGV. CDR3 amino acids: CASSLAPYNSPLHF. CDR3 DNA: TGTGCCAGCAGCTTAGCCCCTTATAATTCACCCCTCCACTTT.

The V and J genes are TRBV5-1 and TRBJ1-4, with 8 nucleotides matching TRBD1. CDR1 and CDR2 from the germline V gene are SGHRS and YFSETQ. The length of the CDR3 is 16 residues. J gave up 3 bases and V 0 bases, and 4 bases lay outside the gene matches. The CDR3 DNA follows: TGCGCCAGCAGCTTGGTCCAGGGGGCGGCTAATGAAAAACTGTTTTTT. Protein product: CASSLVQGAANEKLFF.

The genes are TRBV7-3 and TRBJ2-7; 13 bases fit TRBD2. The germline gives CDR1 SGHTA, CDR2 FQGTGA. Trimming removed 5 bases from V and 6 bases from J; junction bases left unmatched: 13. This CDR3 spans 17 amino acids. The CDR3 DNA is TGTGCCAGCAGCCTTGGGACTAGCGGGGCGCTGGGCTCCGAGCAGTACTTC. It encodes CASSLGTSGALGSEQYF.

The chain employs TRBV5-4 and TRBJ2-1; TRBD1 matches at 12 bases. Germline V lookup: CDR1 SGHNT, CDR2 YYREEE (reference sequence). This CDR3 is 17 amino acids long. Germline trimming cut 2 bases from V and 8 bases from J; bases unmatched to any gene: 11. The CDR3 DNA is TGTGCCAGCAGCTTTGGGTCACCGGGACAGGGGGCCGATGAGCAGTTCTTC. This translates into CASSFGSPGQGADEQFF.

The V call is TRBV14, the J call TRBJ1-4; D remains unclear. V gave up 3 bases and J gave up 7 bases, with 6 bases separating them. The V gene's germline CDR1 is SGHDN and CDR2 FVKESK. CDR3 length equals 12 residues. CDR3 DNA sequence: TGTGCCAGCAGCCAGAGGTTTGAAAAACTGTTTTTT. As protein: CASSQRFEKLFF.

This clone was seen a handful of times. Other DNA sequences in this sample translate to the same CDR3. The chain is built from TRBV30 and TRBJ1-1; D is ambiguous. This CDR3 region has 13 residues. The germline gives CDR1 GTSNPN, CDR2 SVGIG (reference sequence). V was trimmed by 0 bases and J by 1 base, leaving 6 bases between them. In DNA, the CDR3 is TGTGCCTGGAGTGTACTCCGGAACACTGAAGCTTTCTTT. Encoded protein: CAWSVLRNTEAFF.

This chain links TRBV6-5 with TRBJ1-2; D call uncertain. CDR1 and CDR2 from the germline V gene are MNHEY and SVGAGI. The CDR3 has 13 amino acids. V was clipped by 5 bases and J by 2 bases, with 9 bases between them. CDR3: CASSLDKNYGYTF. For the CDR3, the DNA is TGTGCCAGCAGTCTCGACAAGAACTATGGCTACACCTTC.

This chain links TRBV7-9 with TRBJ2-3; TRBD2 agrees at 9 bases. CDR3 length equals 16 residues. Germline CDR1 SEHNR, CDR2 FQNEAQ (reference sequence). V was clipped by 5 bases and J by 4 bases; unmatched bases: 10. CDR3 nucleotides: TGTGCCAGCAGCAGATTTAGCGGGAGTTTATCAGATACGCAGTATTTT. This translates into CASSRFSGSLSDTQYF.

The DNA for the CDR3 is TGTGCCAGAGCTCCGGACAGGTTTTCCGAGCAGTACTTC. Translating gives CARAPDRFSEQYF. The chain employs TRBV2 and TRBJ2-7, with TRBD1 matching over 7 bases. The CDR3 covers 13 residues. Germline lookup yields CDR1 SNHLY and CDR2 FYNNEI. Unmatched junction bases numbered 11, after V lost 9 bases and J lost 6 bases.

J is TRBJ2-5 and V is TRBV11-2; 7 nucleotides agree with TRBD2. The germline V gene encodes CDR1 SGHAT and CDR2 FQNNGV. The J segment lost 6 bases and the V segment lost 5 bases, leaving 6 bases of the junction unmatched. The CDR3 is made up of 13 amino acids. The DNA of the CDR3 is TGTGCCAGCAGCCCGGGGGGAGTTCAGACCCAGTACTTC. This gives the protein CASSPGGVQTQYF.

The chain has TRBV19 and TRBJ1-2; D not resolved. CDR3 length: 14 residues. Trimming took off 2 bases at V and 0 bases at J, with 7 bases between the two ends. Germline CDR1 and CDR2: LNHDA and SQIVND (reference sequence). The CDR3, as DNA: TGTGCCAGTAGTATACAGAAAGCTAACTATGGCTACACCTTC. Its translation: CASSIQKANYGYTF.

CDR3 DNA: TGTGCCAGCAGCTTGGGAGGCGGGGGCGCTGGAAACACCATATATTTT. It specifies CASSLGGGGAGNTIYF. The chain is built from TRBV5-4 and TRBJ1-3; D may be TRBD1 (6 bases). CDR1 and CDR2 from the germline V gene are SGHNT and YYREEE (reference sequence). Trimming shortened V by 0 bases and J by 2 bases, and 12 bases separated the two germline ends. The CDR3 length is 16 residues.

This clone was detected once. CDR3 loop: CATSSVGLGNTIYF. DNA of the CDR3: TGTGCCACCAGCAGTGTGGGACTGGGAAACACCATATATTTT. V gene TRBV15 combines with J gene TRBJ1-3; tentative D call: TRBD1 (5 bases). V gave up 3 bases and J gave up 4 bases, with 10 bases separating them. Germline loops: CDR1 LNHNV, CDR2 YYDKDF (reference sequence). The CDR3 consists of 14 residues. Complete variable domain (other parts from reference TRBV15 and TRBJ1-3): DAMVIQNPRYQVTQFGKPVTLSCSQTLNHNVMYWYQQKSSQAPKLLFHYYDKDFNNEADTPDNFQSRRPNTSFCFLDIRSPGLGDTAMYLCATSSVGLGNTIYFGEGSWLTVV.